The source of this T cell receptor (beta chain) is a study of CD8 T cells in Susac syndrome. In germline, CDR1 is SEHNR, CDR2 FQNEAQ (reference sequence). This CDR3 is 16 amino acids long. Trimming removed 7 bases from V and 7 bases from J, with 22 bases in between. The sequenced target, TCR beta, came from blood CD8+ and CD4+ T cells. The patients who served as multiple sclerosis controls were treatment-naive and had stable or active relapsing-remitting disease that fulfilled the revised McDonald criteria. FACS enriched CD8+ TEMRA cells, while bulk CD8+ and CD4+ were negatively isolated. The RNA, about 0.45 to 1 ug, was put through reverse transcription using random hexamers. Amplification of TCR beta CDR3 used immunoSEQ multiplex PCR across 54 Vbeta and 13 Jbeta. TCRdb passed the immunoSEQ multiplex PCR reads through MiXCR, listing each CDR3 protein once. The sample contains some 300,000 distinct CDR3 sequences, approximately 91% of which appear only once.

This TCR was sampled from a human donor with multiple sclerosis. This sequence joins TRBV7-9 and TRBJ2-2, with D tentatively TRBD2 (6 bases). What was sequenced was CD8+ T cells from PBMCs. CDR3 sequence: CASTSVSGKSGGELFF. In DNA, the CDR3 is TGTGCCAGCACTAGCGTCTCAGGAAAGAGTGGCGGGGAGCTGTTTTTT.